Presented here are 5 T cell receptor beta chains from one specimen sequenced in a study of T cells expressing NK-cell markers. With the 5' RACE reads reprocessed, TCRdb shows one record per CDR3 protein and no DNA. The sample totals 450,000 to 600,000 distinct CDR3 sequences. Sequenced: blood T cells: a sorted CD56 or NKG2C T cell subset, CD4+ or CD8+ T cells, or bulk PBMC T cells (not recorded which). The receptor source for this set is a man between 18 and 35 years old in good health.

The chain combines TRBV20-1 with TRBJ2-3; TCRdb gives TRBD2 as the D gene, but with no DNA this cannot be confirmed. CDR3 length: 17 amino acids. Germline V CDR1 and CDR2: DFQATT, SNEGSKA (reference sequence). The CDR3 sequence: CSARHKGLAPGTDTQYF.

This chain uses TRBV12-3 or TRBV12-4 with TRBJ2-5; the TCRdb D gene call, TRBD2, has no DNA to confirm it. The CDR3 has 16 residues. The CDR3 loop is CASSLFLAGGPETQYF.

The V call is TRBV27, the J call TRBJ2-7. Germline CDR1 and CDR2: MNHEY and SMNVEV (reference sequence). The CDR3 is 13 residues long. The CDR3 is CASSPIDVDEQYF.

The chain is built from TRBV12-3 or TRBV12-4 and TRBJ2-2; the D call of TRBD2 rests on TCRdb alone, since no DNA is present to check it. There are 12 residues in the CDR3. The CDR3 spells CASTSTSGELFF.

The chain carries TRBV20-1 and TRBJ2-1. CDR3 size: 13 residues. Per the germline V gene, CDR1 is DFQATT and CDR2 is SNEGSKA (reference sequence). This chain's CDR3 is CSCTESSYNEQFF.